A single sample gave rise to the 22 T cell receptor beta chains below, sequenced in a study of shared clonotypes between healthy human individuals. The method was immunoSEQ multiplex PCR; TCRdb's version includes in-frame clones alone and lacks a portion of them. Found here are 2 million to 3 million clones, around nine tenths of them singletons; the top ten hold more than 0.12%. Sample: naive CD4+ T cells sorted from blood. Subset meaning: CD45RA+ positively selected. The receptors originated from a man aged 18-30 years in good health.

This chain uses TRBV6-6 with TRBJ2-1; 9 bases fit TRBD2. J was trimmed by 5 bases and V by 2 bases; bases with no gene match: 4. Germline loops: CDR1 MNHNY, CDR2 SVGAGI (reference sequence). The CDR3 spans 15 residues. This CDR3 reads CASSYVLAGNNEQFF. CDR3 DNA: TGTGCCAGCAGTTACGTGCTAGCGGGGAACAATGAGCAGTTCTTC.

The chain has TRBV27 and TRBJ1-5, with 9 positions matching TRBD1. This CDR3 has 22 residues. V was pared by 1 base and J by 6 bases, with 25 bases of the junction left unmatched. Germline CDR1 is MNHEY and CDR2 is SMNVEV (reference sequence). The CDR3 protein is CASSLYSEIGGYRGRNSQPQHF. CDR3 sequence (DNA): TGTGCCAGCAGTTTATATTCCGAAATCGGCGGGTACAGGGGGCGAAATAGTCAGCCCCAGCATTTT.

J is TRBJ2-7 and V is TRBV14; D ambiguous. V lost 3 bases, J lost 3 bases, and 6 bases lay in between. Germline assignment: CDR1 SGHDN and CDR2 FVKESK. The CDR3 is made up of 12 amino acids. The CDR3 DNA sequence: TGTGCCAGCAGCCATACTTTCTACGAGCAGTACTTC. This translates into CASSHTFYEQYF.

The CDR3: CASSEKIPAARAYEQYF. CDR3 sequence (DNA): TGTGCCAGCAGTGAAAAAATCCCTGCGGCTAGGGCCTACGAGCAGTACTTC. The rearrangement joins TRBV6-1 to TRBJ2-7; D remains unclear. CDR1 MNHNS and CDR2 SASEGT come from the germline V gene. V was shortened by 2 bases and J by 2 bases, with 19 bases between the two germline ends. CDR3 length equals 17 residues.

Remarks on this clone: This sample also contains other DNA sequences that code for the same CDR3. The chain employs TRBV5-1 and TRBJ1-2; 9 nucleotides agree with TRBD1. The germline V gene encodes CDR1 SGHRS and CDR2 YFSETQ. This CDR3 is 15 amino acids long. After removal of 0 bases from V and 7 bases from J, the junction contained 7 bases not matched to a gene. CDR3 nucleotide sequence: TGCGCCAGCAGCTTGGAGGGACAGGGACTCGGTGGCTACACCTTC. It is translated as CASSLEGQGLGGYTF.

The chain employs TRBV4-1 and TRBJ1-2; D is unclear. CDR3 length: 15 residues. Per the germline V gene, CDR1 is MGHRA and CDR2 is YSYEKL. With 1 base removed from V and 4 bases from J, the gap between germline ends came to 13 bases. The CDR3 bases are TGCGCCAGCAGCCAAGGGGGAACAGCCGTCTATGGCTACACCTTC. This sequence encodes CASSQGGTAVYGYTF.

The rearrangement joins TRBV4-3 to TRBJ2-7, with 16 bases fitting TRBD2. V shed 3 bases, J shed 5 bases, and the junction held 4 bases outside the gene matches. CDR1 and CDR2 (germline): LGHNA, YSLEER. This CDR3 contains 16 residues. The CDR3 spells CASSHGTSGRADEQYF. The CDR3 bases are TGCGCCAGCAGCCACGGGACTAGCGGGAGGGCCGACGAGCAGTACTTC.

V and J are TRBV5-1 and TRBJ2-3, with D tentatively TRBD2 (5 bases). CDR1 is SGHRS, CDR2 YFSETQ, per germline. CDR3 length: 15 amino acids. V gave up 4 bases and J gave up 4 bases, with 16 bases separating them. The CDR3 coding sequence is TGCGCCAGCAGCCTGCGGACGGGGAGCGCAGATACGCAGTATTTT. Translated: CASSLRTGSADTQYF.

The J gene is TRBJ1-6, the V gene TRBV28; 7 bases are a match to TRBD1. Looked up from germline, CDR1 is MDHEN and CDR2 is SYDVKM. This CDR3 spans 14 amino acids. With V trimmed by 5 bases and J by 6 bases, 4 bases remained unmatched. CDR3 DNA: TGTGCCAGCAGTGCAGGGGGGGGTAATTCACCCCTCCACTTT. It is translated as CASSAGGGNSPLHF. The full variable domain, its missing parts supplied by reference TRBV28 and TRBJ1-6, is DVKVTQSSRYLVKRTGEKVFLECVQDMDHENMFWYRQDPGLGLRLIYFSYDVKMKEKGDIPEGYSVSREKKERFSLILESASTNQTSMYLCASSAGGGNSPLHFGNGTRLTVT.

CDR3 sequence (DNA): TGTGCCAGCAGTGCCGGGACACCGGATGGAAAACTGTTTTTT. Translated, it gives CASSAGTPDGKLFF. This rearrangement joins TRBV28 to TRBJ1-4; maybe TRBD1 (6 bases). The CDR3 is 14 amino acids. CDR1 MDHEN and CDR2 SYDVKM come from the germline V gene. V was clipped by 5 bases and J by 10 bases, with 17 bases between them.

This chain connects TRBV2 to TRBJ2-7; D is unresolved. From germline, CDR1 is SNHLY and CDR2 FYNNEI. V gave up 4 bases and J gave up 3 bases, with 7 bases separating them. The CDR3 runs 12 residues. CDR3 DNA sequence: TGTGCCAGCAGTGGAGAGTTCTACGAGCAGTACTTC. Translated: CASSGEFYEQYF.

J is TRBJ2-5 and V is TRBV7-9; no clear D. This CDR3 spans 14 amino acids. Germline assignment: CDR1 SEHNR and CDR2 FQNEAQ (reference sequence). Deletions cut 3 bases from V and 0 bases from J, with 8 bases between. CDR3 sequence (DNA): TGTGCCAGCAGCTTTGACCGGTACCAAGAGACCCAGTACTTC. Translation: CASSFDRYQETQYF.

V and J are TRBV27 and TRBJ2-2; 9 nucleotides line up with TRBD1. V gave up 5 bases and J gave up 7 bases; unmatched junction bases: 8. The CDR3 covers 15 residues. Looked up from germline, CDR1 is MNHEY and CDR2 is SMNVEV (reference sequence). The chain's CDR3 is CASSPWDRDGGELFF. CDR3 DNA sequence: TGTGCCAGCAGTCCGTGGGACAGGGACGGCGGGGAGCTGTTTTTT.

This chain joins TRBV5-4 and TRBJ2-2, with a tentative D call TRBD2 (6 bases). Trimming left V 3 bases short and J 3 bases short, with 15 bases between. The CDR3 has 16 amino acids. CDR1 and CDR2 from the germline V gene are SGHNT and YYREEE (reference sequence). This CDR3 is CASSSPGTSYTGELFF. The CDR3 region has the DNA TGTGCCAGCAGCTCCCCCGGGACTTCTTACACCGGGGAGCTGTTTTTT.

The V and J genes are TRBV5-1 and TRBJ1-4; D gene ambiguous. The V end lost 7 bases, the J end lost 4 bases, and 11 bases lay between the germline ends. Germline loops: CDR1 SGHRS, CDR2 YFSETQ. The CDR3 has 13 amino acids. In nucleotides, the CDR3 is TGCGCCAGCGGCGGGGAATATAATGAAAAACTGTTTTTT. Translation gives CASGGEYNEKLFF.

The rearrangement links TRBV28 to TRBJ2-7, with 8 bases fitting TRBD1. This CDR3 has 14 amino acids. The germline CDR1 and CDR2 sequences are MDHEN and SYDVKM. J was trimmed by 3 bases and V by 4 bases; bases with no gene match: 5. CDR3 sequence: CASSSGQAIYEQYF. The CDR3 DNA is TGTGCCAGCAGTTCGGGACAGGCCATCTACGAGCAGTACTTC. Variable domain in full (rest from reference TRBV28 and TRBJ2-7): DVKVTQSSRYLVKRTGEKVFLECVQDMDHENMFWYRQDPGLGLRLIYFSYDVKMKEKGDIPEGYSVSREKKERFSLILESASTNQTSMYLCASSSGQAIYEQYFGPGTRLTVT.

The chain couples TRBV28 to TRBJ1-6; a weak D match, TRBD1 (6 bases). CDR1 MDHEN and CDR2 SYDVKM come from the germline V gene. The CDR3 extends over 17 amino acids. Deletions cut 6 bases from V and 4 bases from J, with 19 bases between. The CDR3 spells CASSLGQSFTYNSPLHF. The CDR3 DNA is TGTGCCAGCAGCCTCGGACAGAGCTTTACTTATAATTCACCCCTCCACTTT. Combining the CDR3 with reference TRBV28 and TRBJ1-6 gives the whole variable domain DVKVTQSSRYLVKRTGEKVFLECVQDMDHENMFWYRQDPGLGLRLIYFSYDVKMKEKGDIPEGYSVSREKKERFSLILESASTNQTSMYLCASSLGQSFTYNSPLHFGNGTRLTVT.

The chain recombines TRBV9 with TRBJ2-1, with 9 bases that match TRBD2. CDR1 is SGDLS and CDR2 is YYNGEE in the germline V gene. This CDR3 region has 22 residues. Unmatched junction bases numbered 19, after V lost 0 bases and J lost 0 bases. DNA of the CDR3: TGTGCCAGCAGCGTAGTAAGGAGGAGCGGGAGGACCCCAGTTGGCTCCTACAATGAGCAGTTCTTC. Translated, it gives CASSVVRRSGRTPVGSYNEQFF.

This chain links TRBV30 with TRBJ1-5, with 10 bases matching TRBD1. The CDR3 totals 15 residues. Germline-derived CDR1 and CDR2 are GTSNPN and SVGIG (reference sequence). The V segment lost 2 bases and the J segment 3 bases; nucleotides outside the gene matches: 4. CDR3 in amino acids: CAWSLDRGHNQPQHF. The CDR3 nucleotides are TGTGCCTGGAGTCTTGACAGGGGGCACAATCAGCCCCAGCATTTT.

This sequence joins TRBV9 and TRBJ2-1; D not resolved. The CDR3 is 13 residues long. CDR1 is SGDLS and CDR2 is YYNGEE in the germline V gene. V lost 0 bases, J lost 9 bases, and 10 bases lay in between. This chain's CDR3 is CASSVEPAAEQFF. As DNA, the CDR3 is TGTGCCAGCAGCGTAGAACCCGCTGCTGAGCAGTTCTTC.

In nucleotides, the CDR3 is TGTGCCAGCAGCTTACTGGGACTAGCGTCTACAGATACGCAGTATTTT. Amino acid sequence: CASSLLGLASTDTQYF. This chain connects TRBV7-8 to TRBJ2-3; 10 bases fit TRBD2. From germline, CDR1 is SGHVS and CDR2 FQNEAQ. The CDR3 runs 16 residues. Germline trimming cut 2 bases from V and 3 bases from J; bases unmatched to any gene: 5.

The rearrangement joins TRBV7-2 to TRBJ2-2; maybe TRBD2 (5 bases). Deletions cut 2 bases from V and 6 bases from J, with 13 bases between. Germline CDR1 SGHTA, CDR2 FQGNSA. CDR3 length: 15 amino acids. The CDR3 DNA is TGTGCCAGCAGCTTATGGGGAGATTGGGCCGGGGAGCTGTTTTTT. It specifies CASSLWGDWAGELFF.